The clone carrying this TCR beta chain was seen only a few times. The ends were cut back, 4 bases at V and 0 bases at J, with 12 bases in the middle. CDR1 is KGHSH, CDR2 LQKENI, per germline. CDR3 length equals 15 residues. cDNA synthesis used the whole RNA isolate, giving expressed TCRB sequences. The repertoire was sequenced with immunoSEQ multiplex PCR; TCRdb's copy has only in-frame clones and lacks some. This sample has 810,000 or so clones; under 20% occur once, and the top ten carry 0.023%. The data derive from a study of beta chain features in type 1 diabetes. This clonotype was obtained from a woman aged 18-29 years in good health. The sequencing sample was made of naive CD4+ T cells from blood. The chain employs TRBV18 and TRBJ1-1; D possibly corresponds to TRBD1 (5 bases). The CDR3 DNA follows: TGTGCCAGCTCACTACGGGACGGCATGAACACTGAAGCTTTCTTT. It is translated as CASSLRDGMNTEAFF.